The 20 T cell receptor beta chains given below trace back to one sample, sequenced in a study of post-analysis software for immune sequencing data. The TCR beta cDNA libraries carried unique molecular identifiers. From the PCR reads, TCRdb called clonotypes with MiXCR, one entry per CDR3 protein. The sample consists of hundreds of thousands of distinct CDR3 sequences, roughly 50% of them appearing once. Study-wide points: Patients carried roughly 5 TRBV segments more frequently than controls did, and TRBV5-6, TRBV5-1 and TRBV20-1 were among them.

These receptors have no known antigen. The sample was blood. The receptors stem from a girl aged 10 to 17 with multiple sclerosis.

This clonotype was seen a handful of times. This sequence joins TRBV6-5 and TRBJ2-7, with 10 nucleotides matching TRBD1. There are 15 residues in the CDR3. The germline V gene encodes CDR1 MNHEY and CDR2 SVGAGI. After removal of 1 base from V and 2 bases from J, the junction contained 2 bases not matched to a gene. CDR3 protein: CASSYLGQGPYEQYF. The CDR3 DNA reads TGTGCCAGCAGTTACTTGGGACAGGGGCCCTACGAGCAGTACTTC.

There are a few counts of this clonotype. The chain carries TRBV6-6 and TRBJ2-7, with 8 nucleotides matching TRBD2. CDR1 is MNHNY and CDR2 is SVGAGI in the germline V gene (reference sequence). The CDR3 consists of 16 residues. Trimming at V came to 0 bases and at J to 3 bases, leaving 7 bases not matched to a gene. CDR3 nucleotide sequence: TGTGCCAGCAGTTACTCTTTTAGCGGGAATAACTACGAGCAGTACTTC. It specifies CASSYSFSGNNYEQYF.

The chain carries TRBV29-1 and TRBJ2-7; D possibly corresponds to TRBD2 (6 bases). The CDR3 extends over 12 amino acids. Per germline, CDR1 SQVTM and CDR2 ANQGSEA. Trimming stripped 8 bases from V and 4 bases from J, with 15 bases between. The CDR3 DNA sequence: TGCAGCATAAGGAGGGAGGAGTACGAGCAGTACTTC. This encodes CSIRREEYEQYF.

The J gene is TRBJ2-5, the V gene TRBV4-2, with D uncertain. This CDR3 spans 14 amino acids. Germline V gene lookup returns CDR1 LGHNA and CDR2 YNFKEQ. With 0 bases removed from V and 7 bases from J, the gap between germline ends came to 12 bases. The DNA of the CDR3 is TGTGCCAGCAGCCAAGAAGGGCCCCGTGGGACCCAGTACTTC. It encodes CASSQEGPRGTQYF.

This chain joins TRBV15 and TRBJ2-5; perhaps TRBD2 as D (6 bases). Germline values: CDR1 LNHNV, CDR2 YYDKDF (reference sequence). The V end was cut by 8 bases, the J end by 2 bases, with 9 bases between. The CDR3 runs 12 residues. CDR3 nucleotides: TGTGCCACCTCCGGGACTCAAGAGACCCAGTACTTC. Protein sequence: CATSGTQETQYF.

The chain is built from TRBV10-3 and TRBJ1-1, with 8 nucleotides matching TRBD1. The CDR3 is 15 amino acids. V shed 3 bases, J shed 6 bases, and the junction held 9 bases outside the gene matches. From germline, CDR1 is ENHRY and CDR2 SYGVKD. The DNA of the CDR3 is TGTGCCATCAGTGACTCGACAGGGGTTGGTGCTGAAGCTTTCTTT. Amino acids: CAISDSTGVGAEAFF.

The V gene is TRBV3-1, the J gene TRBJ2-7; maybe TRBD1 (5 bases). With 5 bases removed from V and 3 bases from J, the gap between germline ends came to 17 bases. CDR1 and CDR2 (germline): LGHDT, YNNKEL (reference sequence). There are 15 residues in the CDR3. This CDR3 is CASSKGKGIIYEQYF. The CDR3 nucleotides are TGTGCCAGCAGCAAGGGGAAGGGTATAATCTACGAGCAGTACTTC.

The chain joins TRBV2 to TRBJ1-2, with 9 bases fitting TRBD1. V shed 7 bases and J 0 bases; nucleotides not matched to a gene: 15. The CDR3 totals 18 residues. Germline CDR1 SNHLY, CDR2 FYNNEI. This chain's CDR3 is CASTLKHRGRGANYGYTF. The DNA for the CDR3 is TGTGCCAGCACCTTAAAACACAGGGGGCGCGGAGCTAACTATGGCTACACCTTC.

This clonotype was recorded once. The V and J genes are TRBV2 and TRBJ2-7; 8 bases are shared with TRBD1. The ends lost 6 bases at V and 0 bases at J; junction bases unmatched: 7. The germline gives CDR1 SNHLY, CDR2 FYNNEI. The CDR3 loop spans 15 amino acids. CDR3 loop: CASSDGTGFSYEQYF. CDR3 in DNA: TGTGCCAGCAGCGACGGGACAGGTTTCTCCTACGAGCAGTACTTC.

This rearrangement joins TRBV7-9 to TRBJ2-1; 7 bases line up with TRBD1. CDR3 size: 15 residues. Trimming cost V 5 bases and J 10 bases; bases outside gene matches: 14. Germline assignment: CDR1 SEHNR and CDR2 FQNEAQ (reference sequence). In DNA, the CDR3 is TGTGCCAGCAGCCCCCGGTCAGGGGGAAATGCGGAGCAGTTCTTC. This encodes CASSPRSGGNAEQFF.

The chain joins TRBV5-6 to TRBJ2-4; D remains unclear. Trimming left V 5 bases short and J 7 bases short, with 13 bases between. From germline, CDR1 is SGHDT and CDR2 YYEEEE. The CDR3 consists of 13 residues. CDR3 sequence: CASRSLSWNIQYF. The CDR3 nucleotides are TGTGCCAGCAGGTCTCTAAGTTGGAACATTCAGTACTTC.

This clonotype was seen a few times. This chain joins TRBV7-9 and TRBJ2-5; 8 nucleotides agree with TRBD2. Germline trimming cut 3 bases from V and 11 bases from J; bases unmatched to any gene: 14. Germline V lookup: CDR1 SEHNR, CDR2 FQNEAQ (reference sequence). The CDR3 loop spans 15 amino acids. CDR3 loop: CASSFVRGGLREQYF. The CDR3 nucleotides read TGTGCCAGCAGCTTTGTCCGGGGGGGCCTGCGAGAACAGTACTTC.

CDR3 loop: CSARGVGVVAKNIQYF. The DNA of the CDR3 is TGCAGTGCTAGAGGCGTGGGCGTCGTAGCCAAAAACATTCAGTACTTC. V gene TRBV20-1 combines with J gene TRBJ2-4; D gene uncertain. V lost 1 base, J lost 0 bases, and 13 bases lay in between. CDR3 length: 16 amino acids. CDR1 is DFQATT and CDR2 is SNEGSKA in the germline V gene (reference sequence).

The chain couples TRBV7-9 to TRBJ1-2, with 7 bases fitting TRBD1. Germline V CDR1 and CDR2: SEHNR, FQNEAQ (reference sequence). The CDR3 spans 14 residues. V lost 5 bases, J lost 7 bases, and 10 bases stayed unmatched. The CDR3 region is CASSAPGQFGGYTF. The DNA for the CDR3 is TGTGCCAGCAGCGCCCCGGGACAGTTCGGTGGCTACACCTTC.

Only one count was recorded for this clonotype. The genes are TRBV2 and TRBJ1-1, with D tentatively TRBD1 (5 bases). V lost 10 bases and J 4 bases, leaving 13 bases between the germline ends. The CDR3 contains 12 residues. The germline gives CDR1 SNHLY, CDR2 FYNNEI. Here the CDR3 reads CAIVQGGTEAFF. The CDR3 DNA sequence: TGTGCCATCGTGCAGGGTGGCACTGAAGCTTTCTTT. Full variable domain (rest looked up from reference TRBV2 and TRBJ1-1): EPEVTQTPSHQVTQMGQEVILRCVPISNHLYFYWYRQILGQKVEFLVSFYNNEISEKSEIFDDQFSVERPDGSNFTLKIRSTKLEDSAMYFCAIVQGGTEAFFGQGTRLTVV.

The CDR3 bases are TGTGCCAGCAGCCAACCAAGGGGGGGTAAATCAACAGATACGCAGTATTTT. This codes for CASSQPRGGKSTDTQYF. The V gene is TRBV7-9, the J gene TRBJ2-3; D possibly corresponds to TRBD2 (7 bases). The ends were cut back, 5 bases at V and 3 bases at J, with 21 bases in the middle. CDR3 length: 17 amino acids. Germline CDR1 is SEHNR and CDR2 is FQNEAQ (reference sequence).

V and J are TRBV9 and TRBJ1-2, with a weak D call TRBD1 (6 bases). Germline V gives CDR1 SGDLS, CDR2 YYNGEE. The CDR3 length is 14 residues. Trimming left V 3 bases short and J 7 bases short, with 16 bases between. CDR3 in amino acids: CASSGTGLVPGYTF. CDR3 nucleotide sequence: TGTGCCAGCAGCGGTACAGGGTTAGTTCCTGGCTACACCTTC.

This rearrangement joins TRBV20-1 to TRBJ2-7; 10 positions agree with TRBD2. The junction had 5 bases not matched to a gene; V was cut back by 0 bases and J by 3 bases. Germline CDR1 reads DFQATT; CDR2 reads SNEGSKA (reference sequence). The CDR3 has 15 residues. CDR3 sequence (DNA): TGCAGTGCTAGAGATTTAGCTAGCGGGGGCTACGAGCAGTACTTC. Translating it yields CSARDLASGGYEQYF.

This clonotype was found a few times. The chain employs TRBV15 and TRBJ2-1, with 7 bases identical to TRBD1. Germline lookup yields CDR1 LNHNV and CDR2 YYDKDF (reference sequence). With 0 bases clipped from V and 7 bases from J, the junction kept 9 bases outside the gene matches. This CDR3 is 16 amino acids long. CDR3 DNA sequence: TGTGCCACCAGCAGAGATAAGCAGGGGGTGTATAATGAGCAGTTCTTC. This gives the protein CATSRDKQGVYNEQFF.

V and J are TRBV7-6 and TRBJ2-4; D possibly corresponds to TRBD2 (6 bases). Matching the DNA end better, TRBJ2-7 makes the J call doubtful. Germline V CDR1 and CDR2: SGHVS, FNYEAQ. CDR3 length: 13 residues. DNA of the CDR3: TGTGCCAGCAGCTTAGCTGCGGGGCTCGAGCAGTACTTC. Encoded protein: CASSLAAGLEQYF.